Shown below are 9 T cell receptor beta chains from a single sample sequenced in a study of OX40 agonist ivuxolimab in advanced cancers. Sequenced by immunoSEQ multiplex PCR; TCRdb stores in-frame clones only, minus some. The sample carries some 80,000 clones, over 75% recorded once. The material sequenced was CD4+ or CD8+ T cells sorted from blood, taken in a trial of the OX40 agonist ivuxolimab. The origin of the receptors is an adult with an advanced solid tumor such as melanoma, head and neck, liver or kidney cancer.

This clone was counted a few times. The chain employs TRBV19 and TRBJ1-5, with D hard to call. This CDR3 region has 13 residues. With 5 bases removed from V and 3 bases from J, the gap between germline ends came to 8 bases. From germline, CDR1 is LNHDA and CDR2 SQIVND (reference sequence). The DNA for the CDR3 is TGTGCCAGTAGTGTGAACAACAATCAGCCCCAGCATTTT. It is translated as CASSVNNNQPQHF.

DNA of the CDR3: TGTGCCAGCAGTGCCACTAGCGGGAGGACAGATACGCAGTATTTT. The encoded protein is CASSATSGRTDTQYF. This chain uses TRBV6-1 with TRBJ2-3; TRBD2 matches at 12 bases. J lost 3 bases, V lost 4 bases, and 2 bases had no gene match. The CDR3 runs to 15 residues. Germline CDR1 MNHNS, CDR2 SASEGT.

The table lists this clone with a count of one. The chain carries TRBV6-5 and TRBJ2-3; D unresolved. The length of the CDR3 is 14 residues. Germline CDR1 reads MNHEY; CDR2 reads SVGAGI. V shed 4 bases and J shed 4 bases, with 12 bases lying between them. In DNA, the CDR3 is TGTGCCAGCAGTTGGTTAGGGCCGGCAGATACGCAGTATTTT. Encoded protein: CASSWLGPADTQYF.

As concerns this clone: The same CDR3 arises from other DNA sequences in this sample as well. CDR3 sequence: CASRPPGLAGGYNEQFF. DNA of the CDR3: TGTGCCAGCAGGCCGCCGGGACTAGCGGGGGGATACAATGAGCAGTTCTTC. The chain joins TRBV7-2 to TRBJ2-1; TRBD2 matches at 15 bases. Looked up from germline, CDR1 is SGHTA and CDR2 is FQGNSA. V dropped 6 bases and J dropped 4; count of bases not matched to a gene: 7. CDR3 length: 17 residues. The full variable domain, with the rest looked up from reference TRBV7-2 and TRBJ2-1, is GAGVSQSPSNKVTEKGKDVELRCDPISGHTALYWYRQSLGQGLEFLIYFQGNSAPDKSGLPSDRFSAERTGGSVSTLTIQRTQQEDSAVYLCASRPPGLAGGYNEQFFGPGTRLTVL.

This clone was counted once. The rearrangement joins TRBV5-1 to TRBJ2-5; D uncertain. The CDR3 is 13 amino acids. The ends were cut back, 5 bases at V and 2 bases at J, with 10 bases in the middle. Germline assignment: CDR1 SGHRS and CDR2 YFSETQ. CDR3 bases: TGCGCCAGCAGGCTAGGCCTTCAAGAGACCCAGTACTTC. As protein: CASRLGLQETQYF.

The chain employs TRBV25-1 and TRBJ1-2; D not resolved. The germline CDR1 and CDR2 sequences are MGHDK and SYGVNS. The CDR3 sequence is 13 residues long. Trimming pared 2 bases from V and 4 bases from J, leaving 8 bases between. The CDR3 sequence: CASSEDGVYGYTF. The CDR3 coding sequence is TGTGCCAGCAGTGAAGACGGAGTCTATGGCTACACCTTC.

A note on this clone: The sample contains more than one DNA sequence encoding this CDR3. This chain's CDR3 is CASSSPVTYEQYF. CDR3 sequence (DNA): TGTGCCAGCAGTTCCCCAGTGACCTACGAGCAGTACTTC. The genes are TRBV6-5 and TRBJ2-7; no clear D. Germline CDR1 MNHEY, CDR2 SVGAGI. CDR3 size: 13 residues. V was pared by 4 bases and J by 2 bases, with 9 bases between.

This clone was recorded a few times. The gene calls are TRBV6-5 and TRBJ2-1; 8 bases are a match to TRBD1. This CDR3 is 15 amino acids long. Per germline, CDR1 MNHEY and CDR2 SVGAGI. With 5 bases clipped from V and 3 bases from J, the junction kept 6 bases outside the gene matches. CDR3 in DNA: TGTGCCAGCAGTCCCGCGACAGGGGACTACAATGAGCAGTTCTTC. Amino acid sequence: CASSPATGDYNEQFF.

The chain couples TRBV11-2 to TRBJ2-7, with a tentative D call TRBD1 (7 bases). The CDR3 covers 13 residues. Germline CDR1 reads SGHAT; CDR2 reads FQNNGV. Trimming removed 4 bases at V and 3 bases at J, with 10 bases between. The CDR3 DNA is TGTGCCAGCAGCTCCCAGGGGGGCTACGAGCAGTACTTC. This translates into CASSSQGGYEQYF. The full variable domain, in which reference TRBV11-2 and TRBJ2-7 provide the parts outside the CDR3, is EAGVAQSPRYKIIEKRQSVAFWCNPISGHATLYWYQQILGQGPKLLIQFQNNGVVDDSQLPKDRFSAERLKGVDSTLKIQPAKLEDSAVYLCASSSQGGYEQYFGPGTRLTVT.